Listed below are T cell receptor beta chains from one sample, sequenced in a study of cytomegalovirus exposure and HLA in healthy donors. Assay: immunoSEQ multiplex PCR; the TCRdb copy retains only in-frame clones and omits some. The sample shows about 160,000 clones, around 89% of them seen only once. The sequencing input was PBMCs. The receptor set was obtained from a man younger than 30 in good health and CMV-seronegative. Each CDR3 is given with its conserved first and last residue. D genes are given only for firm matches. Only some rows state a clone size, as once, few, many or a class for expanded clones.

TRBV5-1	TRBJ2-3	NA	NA	CASSYDREADTQYF	TGCGCCAGCAGCTATGACAGGGAGGCAGATACGCAGTATTTT
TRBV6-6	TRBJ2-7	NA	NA	CASSLMAGDEQYF	TGTGCCAGCAGCCTGATGGCAGGGGACGAGCAGTACTTC
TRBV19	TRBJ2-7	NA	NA	CASSAGTNSYEQYF	TGTGCCAGTAGTGCAGGGACAAATTCCTACGAGCAGTACTTC
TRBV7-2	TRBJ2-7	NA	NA	CASSPPRYEQYF	TGTGCCAGCAGCCCCCCCCGTTACGAGCAGTACTTC
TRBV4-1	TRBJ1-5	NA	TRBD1	CASSQDGMGTEVKQPQHF	TGCGCCAGCAGCCAAGACGGAATGGGGACAGAAGTTAAACAGCCCCAGCATTTT
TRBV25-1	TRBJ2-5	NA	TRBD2	CASRLAGVIAGETQYF	TGTGCCAGCAGACTAGCGGGGGTTATAGCGGGCGAGACCCAGTACTTC
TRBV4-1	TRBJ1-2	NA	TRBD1	CASSQGETGGRWGGYTF	TGCGCCAGCAGCCAAGGGGAAACAGGGGGTAGGTGGGGTGGCTACACCTTC
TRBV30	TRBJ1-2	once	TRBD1	CAWSVGTGANYGYTF	TGTGCCTGGAGTGTCGGGACAGGAGCTAACTATGGCTACACCTTC
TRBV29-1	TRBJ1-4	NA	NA	CSVVQGGGEKLFF	TGCAGCGTTGTACAAGGAGGAGGTGAAAAACTGTTTTTT
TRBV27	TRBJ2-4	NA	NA	CASSDLGLTLGNIQYF	TGTGCCAGCAGTGACCTCGGACTCACGCTGGGAAACATTCAGTACTTC
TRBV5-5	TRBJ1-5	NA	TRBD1	CASSPGQGNQPQHF	TGTGCCAGCAGCCCCGGACAGGGTAATCAGCCCCAGCATTTT
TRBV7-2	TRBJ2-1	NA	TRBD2	CASSLSGSTYNEQFF	TGTGCCAGCAGTCTAAGCGGGAGCACCTACAATGAGCAGTTCTTC
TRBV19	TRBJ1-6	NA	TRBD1	CASSIEYLDRDNSPLHF	TGTGCCAGTAGTATTGAGTATCTGGACAGGGATAATTCACCCCTCCACTTT
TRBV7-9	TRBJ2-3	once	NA	CASSPQGVGTDTQYF	TGTGCCAGCAGCCCACAGGGCGTGGGCACAGATACGCAGTATTTT
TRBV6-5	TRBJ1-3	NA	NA	CASSYSGGPGNTIYF	TGTGCCAGCAGTTACTCAGGAGGACCTGGAAACACCATATATTTT
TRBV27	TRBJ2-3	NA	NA	CASRRARARDTDTQYF	TGTGCCAGCAGGAGGGCTAGGGCAAGGGACACAGATACGCAGTATTTT
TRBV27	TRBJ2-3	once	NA	CATKFGAGYTDTQYF	TGTGCCACCAAATTTGGGGCAGGGTATACAGATACGCAGTATTTT
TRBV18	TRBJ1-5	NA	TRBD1	CASSPGTENQPQHF	TGTGCCAGCTCGCCCGGGACAGAGAATCAGCCCCAGCATTTT
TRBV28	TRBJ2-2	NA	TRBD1	CAIGTGLTGELFF	TGTGCCATCGGGACAGGACTAACCGGGGAGCTGTTTTTT
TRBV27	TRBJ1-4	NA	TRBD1	CASSFLPGQEHNEKLFF	TGTGCCAGCAGTTTTCTTCCCGGACAGGAGCATAATGAAAAACTGTTTTTT
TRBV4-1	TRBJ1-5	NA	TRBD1	CASSARQGGGQPQHF	TGCGCCAGCAGCGCCAGACAGGGTGGAGGTCAGCCCCAGCATTTT
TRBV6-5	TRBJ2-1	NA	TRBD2	CASSFRTSDYNEQFF	TGTGCCAGCAGTTTCAGGACTAGCGACTACAATGAGCAGTTCTTC